Shown below are 13 T cell receptor beta chains from a single sample sequenced in a study of PD-1 blockade in classical Hodgkin lymphoma. The method was immunoSEQ multiplex PCR; TCRdb's version includes in-frame clones alone and lacks a portion of them. The data contain about 110,000 clones, 89% of them singletons. The patients all showed relapse after autologous stem cell transplantation, while their brentuximab vedotin exposure varied. The specimen comprised peripheral blood mononuclear cells (PBMCs), sampled before the second cycle of nivolumab. The receptor source for this set is a human donor with classical Hodgkin lymphoma.

This clone occurred once. CDR3 amino acids: CASSPHGTEANEQFF. CDR3 nucleotide sequence: TGTGCCAGCAGCCCGCATGGGACAGAAGCAAATGAGCAGTTCTTC. This rearrangement joins TRBV7-9 to TRBJ2-1; 7 bases map to TRBD1. Germline-derived CDR1 and CDR2 are SEHNR and FQNEAQ (reference sequence). V lost 5 bases to trimming and J lost 7 bases; unmatched junction nucleotides: 11. The CDR3 spans 15 residues.

This rearrangement joins TRBV18 to TRBJ1-4; D perhaps matches TRBD1 (5 bases). Trimming cost V 5 bases and J 7 bases, with 8 bases left between them. Looked up from germline, CDR1 is KGHSH and CDR2 is LQKENI. CDR3 length equals 12 residues. DNA for the CDR3: TGTGCCAGCTCAATTCAGGGTGAAAAACTGTTTTTT. Protein product: CASSIQGEKLFF.

The CDR3 region has the DNA TGCGCCAGCAGCCAGGACTCCTGGGAGGTCACTGAAGCTTTCTTT. This sequence encodes CASSQDSWEVTEAFF. The V gene is TRBV4-1, the J gene TRBJ1-1, with no clear D. The germline V gene has CDR1 MGHRA and CDR2 YSYEKL. The CDR3 extends over 15 amino acids. V was shortened by 3 bases and J by 4 bases, with 15 bases between the two germline ends.

This clone has just one count. V and J are TRBV30 and TRBJ2-6; D unresolved. The CDR3 length is 14 residues. Looked up from germline, CDR1 is GTSNPN and CDR2 is SVGIG (reference sequence). The V end was cut by 2 bases, the J end by 4 bases, with 9 bases between. CDR3 in DNA: TGTGCCTGGAGTCATGGAACGGGGGCCAACGTCCTGACTTTC. The encoded protein is CAWSHGTGANVLTF.

This chain connects TRBV19 to TRBJ1-5; possible D gene TRBD1, 6 bases. Between the trimmed V and J ends, which lost 1 base and 7 bases, there was a span of 17 bases. CDR1 is LNHDA and CDR2 is SQIVND in the germline V gene (reference sequence). This CDR3 is 16 amino acids long. CDR3 DNA sequence: TGTGCCAGTAGTATAGTGTACCAGGGGCCCAGGCAGCCCCAGCATTTT. Protein product: CASSIVYQGPRQPQHF. The entire variable domain, with the rest obtained from reference TRBV19 and TRBJ1-5, is as follows: DGGITQSPKYLFRKEGQNVTLSCEQNLNHDAMYWYRQDPGQGLRLIYYSQIVNDFQKGDIAEGYSVSREKKESFPLTVTSAQKNPTAFYLCASSIVYQGPRQPQHFGDGTRLSIL.

The V and J genes are TRBV15 and TRBJ2-7, with 8 bases identical to TRBD1. CDR1 LNHNV and CDR2 YYDKDF come from the germline V gene (reference sequence). The V segment lost 0 bases and the J segment 7 bases; nucleotides outside the gene matches: 8. This CDR3 is 15 amino acids long. In nucleotides, the CDR3 is TGTGCCACCAGCAGAGATCCGACAGGGGATTGGGAGCAGTACTTC. It encodes CATSRDPTGDWEQYF.

About this clone itself: Other DNA sequences of this sample code for an identical CDR3. The chain combines TRBV5-1 with TRBJ1-4, with D possibly TRBD1 on 5 matching bases. The CDR3 extends over 14 amino acids. V was cut by 0 bases and J by 3 bases, with 6 bases left in between. From germline, CDR1 is SGHRS and CDR2 YFSETQ. CDR3 in amino acids: CASSLGQPNEKLFF. In DNA, the CDR3 is TGCGCCAGCAGCTTGGGACAGCCTAATGAAAAACTGTTTTTT.

The sample holds one count of this clone. The V and J genes are TRBV4-2 and TRBJ2-7, with 10 bases matching TRBD2. Germline CDR1 is LGHNA and CDR2 is YNFKEQ. Trimming removed 2 bases from V and 6 bases from J; junction bases left unmatched: 13. CDR3 length: 17 residues. The CDR3 DNA reads TGTGCCAGCAGCCAATCCGCGGAAGCGGGAGGGAGCCTCGAGCAGTACTTC. Its translation is CASSQSAEAGGSLEQYF.

The chain links TRBV7-2 to TRBJ2-3, with D unclear. Germline values: CDR1 SGHTA, CDR2 FQGNSA. This CDR3 has 14 amino acids. Trimming stripped 4 bases from V and 1 base from J, with 9 bases between. In nucleotides, the CDR3 is TGTGCCAGCAGCTCTTCTGCCGGCACAGATACGCAGTATTTT. Residues: CASSSSAGTDTQYF. Full variable domain (remainder filled in from reference TRBV7-2 and TRBJ2-3): GAGVSQSPSNKVTEKGKDVELRCDPISGHTALYWYRQSLGQGLEFLIYFQGNSAPDKSGLPSDRFSAERTGGSVSTLTIQRTQQEDSAVYLCASSSSAGTDTQYFGPGTRLTVL.

The chain recombines TRBV6-5 with TRBJ2-7; D may be TRBD1 (5 bases). Germline values: CDR1 MNHEY, CDR2 SVGAGI. The CDR3 has 14 residues. Trimming cost V 0 bases and J 5 bases, with 11 bases left between them. Written as DNA, the CDR3 is TGTGCCAGCAGTTACTCGGCAGGGATTGACGAGCAGTACTTC. Encoded protein: CASSYSAGIDEQYF.

The chain employs TRBV11-2 and TRBJ2-1, with D maybe TRBD2 (6 bases). V shed 1 base and J shed 7 bases, with 17 bases lying between them. From germline, CDR1 is SGHAT and CDR2 FQNNGV. The CDR3 extends over 16 amino acids. The CDR3 loop is CASSLGNGGVGNEQFF. CDR3 bases: TGTGCCAGCAGCTTAGGAAACGGGGGAGTGGGAAATGAGCAGTTCTTC.

V and J are TRBV13 and TRBJ1-1; no definite D call. The V and J ends lost 2 bases and 0 bases respectively, with 10 bases between them. The CDR3 is 15 amino acids. Looked up from germline, CDR1 is PRHDT and CDR2 is FYEKMQ (reference sequence). As DNA, the CDR3 is TGTGCCAGCAGCTTAAGTCTTCTTATGAACACTGAAGCTTTCTTT. Amino acids: CASSLSLLMNTEAFF. Looking up the rest from reference TRBV13 and TRBJ1-1 gives the full variable domain: AAGVIQSPRHLIKEKRETATLKCYPIPRHDTVYWYQQGPGQDPQFLISFYEKMQSDKGSIPDRFSAQQFSDYHSELNMSSLELGDSALYFCASSLSLLMNTEAFFGQGTRLTVV.

CDR3 nucleotides: TGTGCCAGCAGTCCCCGGGGCAGCGTGAATGGCTACACCTTC. Its protein product is CASSPRGSVNGYTF. The genes are TRBV27 and TRBJ1-2, with a weak D call TRBD1 (5 bases). Germline V gene data show CDR1 as MNHEY and CDR2 as SMNVEV (reference sequence). V lost 5 bases to trimming and J lost 6 bases, with 16 bases between them. The CDR3 is 14 residues long.